This entry concerns a single TCR beta chain. The antigen remains unidentified. The record originates from a study of cytomegalovirus exposure and HLA in healthy donors. Broader study findings: The authors enumerated roughly 180 TCR beta chains as linked to cytomegalovirus. Specific recognition of CMV antigens was confirmed in vitro for three chains (all CMV-associated).

The study ran its PCR with 60 Vbeta and 13 Jbeta primers. Only in-frame clones appear in the TCRdb table, and some are missing; sequencing was by immunoSEQ multiplex PCR. The table includes about 200,000 clones, approximately 85% detected once. V lost 5 bases and J lost 1, with 8 bases in between. Per the germline V gene, CDR1 is KGHSH and CDR2 is LQKENI. This CDR3 is built from 13 residues. The V and J genes are TRBV18 and TRBJ1-1; D is unresolved. Sequencing was done on a sample of PBMCs. The clonotype was recovered from a woman in her fifties or sixties in good health and CMV-seropositive. The chain's CDR3 is CASSEGRNTEAFF. The CDR3 bases are TGTGCCAGCTCAGAGGGAAGGAACACTGAAGCTTTCTTT.